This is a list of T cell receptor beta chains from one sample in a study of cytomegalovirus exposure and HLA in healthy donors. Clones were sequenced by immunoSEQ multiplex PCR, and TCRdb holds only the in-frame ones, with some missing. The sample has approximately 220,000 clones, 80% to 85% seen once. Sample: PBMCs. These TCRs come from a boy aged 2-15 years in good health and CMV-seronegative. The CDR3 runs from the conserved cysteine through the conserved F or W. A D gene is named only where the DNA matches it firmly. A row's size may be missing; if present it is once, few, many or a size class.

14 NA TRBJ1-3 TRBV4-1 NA CASSPGASGNTIYF TGCGCCAGCAGCCCAGGGGCCTCTGGAAACACCATATATTTT
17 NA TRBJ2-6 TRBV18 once CASSPRATRAGANVLTF TGTGCCAGCTCACCACGCGCCACCAGGGCTGGGGCCAACGTCCTGACTTTC
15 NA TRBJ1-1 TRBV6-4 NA CASSVLGGGNTEAFF TGTGCCAGCAGCGTCTTAGGGGGGGGGAACACTGAAGCTTTCTTT
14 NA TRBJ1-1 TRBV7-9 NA CASSPARVATEAFF TGTGCCAGCAGCCCGGCCCGGGTGGCCACTGAAGCTTTCTTT
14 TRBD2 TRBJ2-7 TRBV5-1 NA CASSFIAGAGEQYF TGCGCCAGCAGCTTTATAGCGGGAGCGGGCGAGCAGTACTTC
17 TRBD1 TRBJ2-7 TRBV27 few CASSPYTGTADSYEQYF TGTGCCAGCAGTCCTTACACCGGGACAGCAGACTCCTACGAGCAGTACTTC
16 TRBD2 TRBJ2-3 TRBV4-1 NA CASSQTGLAGADTQYF TGCGCCAGCAGTCAAACGGGACTAGCGGGCGCAGATACGCAGTATTTT
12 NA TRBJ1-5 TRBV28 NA CASSLANRPQHF TGTGCCAGCAGTTTAGCCAACAGGCCCCAGCATTTT
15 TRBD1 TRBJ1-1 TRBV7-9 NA CSSSIGQGTTTEAFF TGTTCCAGCAGCATCGGACAGGGAACGACCACTGAAGCTTTCTTT
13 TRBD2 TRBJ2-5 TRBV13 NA CASSLGTSETQYF TGTGCCAGCAGCCTAGGGACTAGCGAGACCCAGTACTTC
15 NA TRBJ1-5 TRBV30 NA CAWSHLGGNNQPQHF TGTGCCTGGAGTCATTTGGGGGGGAACAATCAGCCCCAGCATTTT
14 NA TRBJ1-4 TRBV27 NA CASSPRDFKEKLFF TGTGCCAGCAGTCCCAGGGATTTCAAAGAAAAACTGTTTTTT
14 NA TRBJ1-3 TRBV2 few CASSEVDRGNTIYF TGTGCCAGCAGTGAAGTGGACAGAGGAAACACCATATATTTT
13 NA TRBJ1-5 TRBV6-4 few CASSQGSGQPQHF TGTGCCAGCAGTCAGGGGAGTGGGCAGCCCCAGCATTTT
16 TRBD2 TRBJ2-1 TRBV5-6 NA CASSFLAGGLRYEQFF TGTGCCAGCAGCTTTCTAGCGGGAGGGCTAAGGTATGAGCAGTTCTTC
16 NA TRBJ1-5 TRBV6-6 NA CASSYDPRGANQPQHF TGTGCCAGCAGTTATGACCCCCGAGGAGCAAATCAGCCCCAGCATTTT
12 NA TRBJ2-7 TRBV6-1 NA CASSGGLYEQYF TGTGCCAGCAGTGGGGGACTGTACGAGCAGTACTTC
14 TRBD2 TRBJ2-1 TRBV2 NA CASSLAVLYNEQFF TGTGCCAGCAGTCTAGCGGTCCTCTACAATGAGCAGTTCTTC
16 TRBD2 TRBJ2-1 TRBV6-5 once CASSYSPSGVNNEQFF TGTGCCAGCAGTTACTCCCCTAGCGGGGTAAACAATGAGCAGTTCTTC
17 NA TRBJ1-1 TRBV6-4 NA CASSDSQRGRVNTEAFF TGTGCCAGCAGTGACTCCCAAAGAGGGCGGGTGAACACTGAAGCTTTCTTT
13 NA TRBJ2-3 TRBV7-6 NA CASSPVSADTQYF TGTGCCAGCAGCCCGGTGAGCGCAGATACGCAGTATTTT
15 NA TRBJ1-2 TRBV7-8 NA CASSPRQRKDYGYTF TGTGCCAGCAGCCCAAGACAGAGAAAGGACTATGGCTACACCTTC
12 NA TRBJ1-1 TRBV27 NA CASSPQGIEAFF TGTGCCAGCAGTCCACAGGGTATTGAAGCTTTCTTT
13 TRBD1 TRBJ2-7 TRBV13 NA CASSSGGIDEQYF TGTGCCAGCAGCTCAGGGGGCATCGACGAGCAGTACTTC
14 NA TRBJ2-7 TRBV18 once CASSPARQDYEQYF TGTGCCAGCTCACCAGCACGGCAGGACTACGAGCAGTACTTC
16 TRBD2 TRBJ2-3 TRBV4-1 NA CASSQEPGLVTDTQYF TGCGCCAGCAGCCAAGAACCTGGACTAGTAACAGATACGCAGTATTTT
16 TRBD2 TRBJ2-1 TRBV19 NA CASTLTSGGSYNEQFF TGTGCCAGTACCTTGACTAGCGGGGGGTCCTACAATGAGCAGTTCTTC
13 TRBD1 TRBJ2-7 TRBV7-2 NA CASSIGTAYEQYF TGTGCCAGCAGCATCGGGACAGCATACGAGCAGTACTTC
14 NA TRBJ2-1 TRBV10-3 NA CAISLVGRGNEQFF TGTGCCATCAGCCTGGTGGGCAGGGGCAATGAGCAGTTCTTC
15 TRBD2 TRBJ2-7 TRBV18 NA CASSLEAGGPGEQYF TGTGCCAGCTCGTTAGAAGCGGGAGGGCCCGGCGAGCAGTACTTC
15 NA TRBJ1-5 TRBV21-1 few CASSSQGYSNQPQHF TGTGCCAGCAGCTCCCAGGGTTATAGCAATCAGCCCCAGCATTTT
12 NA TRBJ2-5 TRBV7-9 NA CASSTGRETQYF TGTGCCAGCAGCACCGGGAGAGAGACCCAGTACTTC
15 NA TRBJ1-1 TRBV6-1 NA CASSEVAPGNTEAFF TGTGCCAGCAGTGAAGTAGCGCCAGGGAACACTGAAGCTTTCTTT
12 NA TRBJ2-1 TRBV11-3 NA CASSLTRNEQFF TGTGCCAGCAGCTTAACTCGCAATGAGCAGTTCTTC
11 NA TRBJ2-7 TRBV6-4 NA CASSDRGEQYF TGTGCCAGCAGTGACAGGGGCGAGCAGTACTTC
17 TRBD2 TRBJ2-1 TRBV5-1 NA CASSLEASGSSYNEQFF TGCGCCAGCAGCTTGGAAGCTAGCGGGAGCTCCTACAATGAGCAGTTCTTC
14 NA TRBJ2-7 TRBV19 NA CASSIGTPSYEQYF TGTGCCAGTAGTATTGGGACACCATCCTACGAGCAGTACTTC
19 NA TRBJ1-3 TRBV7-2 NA CASSLYSARGPFSGNTIYF TGTGCCAGCAGCTTATACTCGGCCAGGGGCCCTTTCTCTGGAAACACCATATATTTT
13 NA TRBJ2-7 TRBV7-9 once CASSLGLSYEQYF TGTGCCAGCAGCTTAGGGCTCTCCTACGAGCAGTACTTC
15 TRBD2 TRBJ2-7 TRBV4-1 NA CASSQAEGGSYEQYF TGCGCCAGCAGCCAAGCGGAGGGAGGGTCCTACGAGCAGTACTTC
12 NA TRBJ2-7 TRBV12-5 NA CASLRTFDEQYF TGTGCTAGTTTGCGCACGTTCGACGAGCAGTACTTC
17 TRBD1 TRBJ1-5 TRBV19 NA CASSIATGQIPNQPQHF TGTGCCAGTAGTATAGCGACAGGGCAGATCCCCAATCAGCCCCAGCATTTT
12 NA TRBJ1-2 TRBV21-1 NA CASSTRAQGYTF TGTGCCAGCAGCACGAGGGCCCAGGGCTACACCTTC
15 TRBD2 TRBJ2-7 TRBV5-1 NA CASSSDSGAVYEQYF TGCGCCAGCAGCAGTGACAGCGGGGCCGTCTACGAGCAGTACTTC
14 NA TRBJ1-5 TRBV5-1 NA CASSLDSPNQPQHF TGCGCCAGCAGCTTGGACAGTCCTAATCAGCCCCAGCATTTT
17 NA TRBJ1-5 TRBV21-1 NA CASSSRTGRFSNQPQHF TGTGCCAGCAGCTCCCGGACAGGGAGGTTTAGCAATCAGCCCCAGCATTTT
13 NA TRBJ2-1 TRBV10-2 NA CASSGDSYNEQFF TGCGCCAGCAGTGGGGACTCTTACAATGAGCAGTTCTTC
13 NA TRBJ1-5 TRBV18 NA CASDTGFGQPQHF TGTGCCAGCGATACAGGGTTTGGGCAGCCCCAGCATTTT
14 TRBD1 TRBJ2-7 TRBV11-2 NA CASSRGTGAYEQYF TGTGCCAGCAGCCGAGGGACAGGAGCCTACGAGCAGTACTTC
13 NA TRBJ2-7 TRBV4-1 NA CASSQAGEAGQYF TGCGCCAGCAGCCAAGCCGGGGAAGCGGGGCAGTACTTC
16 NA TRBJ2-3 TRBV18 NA CASSPRGGRQDDTQYF TGTGCCAGCTCACCACGGGGGGGCAGGCAGGACGATACGCAGTATTTT
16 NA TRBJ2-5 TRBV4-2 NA CASSPRTPSAQETQYF TGTGCCAGCAGCCCTCGGACACCCTCAGCCCAAGAGACCCAGTACTTC
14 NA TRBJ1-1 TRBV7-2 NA CASSFDRSNTEAFF TGTGCCAGCAGCTTCGACAGATCGAACACTGAAGCTTTCTTT
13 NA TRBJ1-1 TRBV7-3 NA CASRPQGTTEAFF TGTGCCAGCAGACCGCAGGGGACGACTGAAGCTTTCTTT
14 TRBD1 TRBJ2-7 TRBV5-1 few CASSGSTGLREQYF TGCGCCAGCAGCGGCTCGACAGGGTTACGCGAGCAGTACTTC
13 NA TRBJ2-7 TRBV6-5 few CASSYSIRGEQYF TGTGCCAGCAGTTACTCGATCAGGGGCGAGCAGTACTTC
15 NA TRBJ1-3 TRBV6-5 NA CASSYSTGMGNTIYF TGTGCCAGCAGTTACTCGACCGGGATGGGAAACACCATATATTTT
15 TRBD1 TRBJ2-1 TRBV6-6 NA CASSPGGQAGNEQFF TGTGCCAGCAGCCCAGGGGGCCAGGCAGGCAATGAGCAGTTCTTC